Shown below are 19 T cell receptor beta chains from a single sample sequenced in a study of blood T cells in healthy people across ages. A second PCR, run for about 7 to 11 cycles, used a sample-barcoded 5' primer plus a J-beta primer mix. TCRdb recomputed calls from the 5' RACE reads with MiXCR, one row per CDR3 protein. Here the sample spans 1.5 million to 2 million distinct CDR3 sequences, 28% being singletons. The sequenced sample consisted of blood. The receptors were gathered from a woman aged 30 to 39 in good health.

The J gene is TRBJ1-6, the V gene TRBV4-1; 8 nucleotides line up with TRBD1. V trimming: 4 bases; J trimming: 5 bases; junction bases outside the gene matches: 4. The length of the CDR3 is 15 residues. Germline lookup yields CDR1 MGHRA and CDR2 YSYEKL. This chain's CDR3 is CASSPGQGNNSPLHF. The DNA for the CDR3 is TGCGCCAGCAGCCCTGGACAGGGTAATAATTCACCCCTCCACTTT.

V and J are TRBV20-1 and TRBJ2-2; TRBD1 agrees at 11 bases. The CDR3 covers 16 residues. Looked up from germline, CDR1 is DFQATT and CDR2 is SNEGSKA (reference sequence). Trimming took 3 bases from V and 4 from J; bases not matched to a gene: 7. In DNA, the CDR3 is TGCAGTGCTAGGCCACCCGGGACAGGGGGCACCGGGGAGCTGTTTTTT. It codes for CSARPPGTGGTGELFF.

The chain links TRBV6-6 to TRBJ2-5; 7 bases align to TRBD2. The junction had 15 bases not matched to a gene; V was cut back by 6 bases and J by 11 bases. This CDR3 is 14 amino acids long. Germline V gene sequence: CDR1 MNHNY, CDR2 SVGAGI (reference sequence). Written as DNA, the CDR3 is TGTGCCAGCAGCCAGAAGGGACTAAACAATGAGCAGTACTTC. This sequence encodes CASSQKGLNNEQYF.

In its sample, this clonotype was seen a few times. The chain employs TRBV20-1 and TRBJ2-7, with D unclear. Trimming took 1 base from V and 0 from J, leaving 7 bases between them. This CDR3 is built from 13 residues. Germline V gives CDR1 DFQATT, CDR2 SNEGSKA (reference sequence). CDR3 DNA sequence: TGCAGTGCTAGAGGGGCGGACTCCTACGAGCAGTACTTC. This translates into CSARGADSYEQYF.

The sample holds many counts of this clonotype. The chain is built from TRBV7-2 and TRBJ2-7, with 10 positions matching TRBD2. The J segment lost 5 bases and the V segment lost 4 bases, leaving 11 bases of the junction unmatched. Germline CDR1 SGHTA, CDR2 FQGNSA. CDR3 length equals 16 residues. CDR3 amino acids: CASSYHPSGRVHEQYF. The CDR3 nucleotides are TGTGCCAGCAGCTATCACCCCAGCGGGAGGGTCCACGAGCAGTACTTC.

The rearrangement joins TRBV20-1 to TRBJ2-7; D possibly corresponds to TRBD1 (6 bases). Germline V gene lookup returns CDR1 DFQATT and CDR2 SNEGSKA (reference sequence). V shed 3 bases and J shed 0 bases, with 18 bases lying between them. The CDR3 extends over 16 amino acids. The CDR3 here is CSASSAKDSYSYEQYF. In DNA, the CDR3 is TGCAGTGCTAGTTCGGCGAAGGACAGCTACTCCTACGAGCAGTACTTC.

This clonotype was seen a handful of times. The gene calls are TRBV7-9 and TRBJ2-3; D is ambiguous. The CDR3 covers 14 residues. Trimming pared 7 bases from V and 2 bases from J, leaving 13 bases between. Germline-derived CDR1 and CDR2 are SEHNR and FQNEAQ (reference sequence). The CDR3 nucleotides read TGTGCCAGCACCCGCCCAATACTCACAGATACGCAGTATTTT. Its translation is CASTRPILTDTQYF.

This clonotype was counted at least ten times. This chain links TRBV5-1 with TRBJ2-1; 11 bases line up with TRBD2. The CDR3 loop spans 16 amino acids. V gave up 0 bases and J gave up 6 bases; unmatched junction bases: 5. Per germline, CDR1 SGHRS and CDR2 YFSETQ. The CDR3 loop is CASSLVTSGEGNEQFF. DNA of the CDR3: TGCGCCAGCAGCTTGGTGACTAGCGGGGAGGGCAATGAGCAGTTCTTC.

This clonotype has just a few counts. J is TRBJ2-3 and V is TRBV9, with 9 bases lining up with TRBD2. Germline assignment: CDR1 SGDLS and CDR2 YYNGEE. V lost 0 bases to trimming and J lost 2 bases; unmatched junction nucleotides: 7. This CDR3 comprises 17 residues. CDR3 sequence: CASSVDEGGGATDTQYF. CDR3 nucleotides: TGTGCCAGCAGCGTAGACGAAGGCGGGGGGGCCACAGATACGCAGTATTTT.

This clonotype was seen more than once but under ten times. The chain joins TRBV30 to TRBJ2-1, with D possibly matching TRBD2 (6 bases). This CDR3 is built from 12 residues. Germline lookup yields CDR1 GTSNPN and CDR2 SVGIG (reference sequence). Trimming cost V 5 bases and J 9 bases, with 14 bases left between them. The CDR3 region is CAWLSSEGEQFF. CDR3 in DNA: TGTGCCTGGTTGTCCTCGGAGGGTGAGCAGTTCTTC.

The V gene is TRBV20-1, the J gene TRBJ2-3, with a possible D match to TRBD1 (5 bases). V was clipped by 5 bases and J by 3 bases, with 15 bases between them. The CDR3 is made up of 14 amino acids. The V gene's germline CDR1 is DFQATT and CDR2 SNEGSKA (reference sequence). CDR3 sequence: CSAQRQTGTDTQYF. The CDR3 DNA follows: TGCAGTGCTCAACGACAGACCGGAACAGATACGCAGTATTTT.

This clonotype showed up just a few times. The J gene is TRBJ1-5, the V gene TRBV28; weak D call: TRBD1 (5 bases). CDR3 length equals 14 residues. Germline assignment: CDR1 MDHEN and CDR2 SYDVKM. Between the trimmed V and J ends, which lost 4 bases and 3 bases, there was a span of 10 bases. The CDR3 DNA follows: TGTGCCAGCAGTTCAGAGGGGTACAATCAGCCCCAGCATTTT. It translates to CASSSEGYNQPQHF.

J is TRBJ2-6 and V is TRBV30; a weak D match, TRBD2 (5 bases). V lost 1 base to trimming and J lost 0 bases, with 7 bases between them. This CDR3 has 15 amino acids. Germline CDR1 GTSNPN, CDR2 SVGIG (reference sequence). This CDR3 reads CAWSAGSSGANVLTF. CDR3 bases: TGTGCCTGGAGTGCGGGGAGCTCTGGGGCCAACGTCCTGACTTTC.

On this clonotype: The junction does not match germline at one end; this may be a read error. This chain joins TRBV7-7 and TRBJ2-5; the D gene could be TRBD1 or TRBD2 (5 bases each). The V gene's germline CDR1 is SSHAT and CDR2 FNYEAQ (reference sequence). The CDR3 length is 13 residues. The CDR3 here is CARSLEWGETQYF. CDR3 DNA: TGTGCCCGCAGCTTAGAATGGGGGGAGACCCAGTACTTC. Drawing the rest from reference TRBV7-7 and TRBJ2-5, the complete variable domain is GAGVSQSPRYKVTKRGQDVTLRCDPISSHATLYWYQQALGQGPEFLTYFNYEAQPDKSGLPSDRFSAERPEGSISTLTIQRTEQRDSAMYRCARSLEWGETQYFGPGTRLLVL.

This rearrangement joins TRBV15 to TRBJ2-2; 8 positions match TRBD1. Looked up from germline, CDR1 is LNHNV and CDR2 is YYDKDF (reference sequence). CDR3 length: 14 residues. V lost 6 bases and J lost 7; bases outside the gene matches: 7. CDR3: CATRPGGFVGELFF. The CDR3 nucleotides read TGTGCCACCAGGCCAGGGGGCTTTGTCGGGGAGCTGTTTTTT.

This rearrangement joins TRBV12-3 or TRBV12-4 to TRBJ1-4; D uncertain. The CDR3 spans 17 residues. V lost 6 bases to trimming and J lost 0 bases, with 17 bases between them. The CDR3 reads CASSHGGRGTTNEKLFF. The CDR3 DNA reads TGTGCCAGCAGCCATGGAGGCAGAGGGACAACTAATGAAAAACTGTTTTTT.

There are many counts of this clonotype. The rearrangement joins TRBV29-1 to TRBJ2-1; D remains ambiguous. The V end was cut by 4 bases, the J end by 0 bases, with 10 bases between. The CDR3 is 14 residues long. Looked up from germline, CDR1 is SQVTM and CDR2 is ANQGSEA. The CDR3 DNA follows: TGCAGCGTTGTGGTTGTCAGCTCCTACAATGAGCAGTTCTTC. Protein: CSVVVVSSYNEQFF.

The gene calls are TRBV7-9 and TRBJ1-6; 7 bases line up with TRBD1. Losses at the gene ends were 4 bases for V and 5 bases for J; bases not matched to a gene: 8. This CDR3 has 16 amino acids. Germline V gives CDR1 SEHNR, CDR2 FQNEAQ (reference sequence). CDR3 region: CASSSSGQLNNSPLHF. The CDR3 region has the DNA TGTGCCAGCAGCTCCTCGGGACAGCTTAATAATTCACCCCTCCACTTT.

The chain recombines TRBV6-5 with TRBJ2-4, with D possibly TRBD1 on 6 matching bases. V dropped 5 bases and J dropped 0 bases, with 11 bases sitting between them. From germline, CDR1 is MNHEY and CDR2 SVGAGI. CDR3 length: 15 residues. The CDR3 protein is CASSRDKLAKNIQYF. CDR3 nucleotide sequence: TGTGCCAGCAGTCGGGACAAACTAGCCAAAAACATTCAGTACTTC.